This passage covers 24 T cell receptor beta chains from one sample sequenced in a study of CD4 T cell repertoires in COVID-19. These memory T cells were uncultured and sequenced directly after ex vivo isolation. The assay was immunoSEQ multiplex PCR, and TCRdb's table has in-frame clones only and misses some. The sample holds about 22,000 clones, roughly 84% seen once. The sequenced sample was central memory CD4+ T cells from blood, obtained before the COVID-19 pandemic. Source of these receptors: a human donor who had COVID-19.

The chain employs TRBV5-6 and TRBJ1-2; a possible D gene is TRBD1 (5 bases). In germline, CDR1 is SGHDT, CDR2 YYEEEE. Trimming shortened V by 4 bases and J by 5 bases, and 9 bases separated the two germline ends. The CDR3 runs to 12 residues. CDR3 DNA: TGTGCCAGCAGCCCTGACAGATATGGCTACACCTTC. The encoded protein is CASSPDRYGYTF.

The chain couples TRBV19 to TRBJ2-1, with D possibly matching TRBD2 (6 bases). This CDR3 is 14 amino acids long. Germline assignment: CDR1 LNHDA and CDR2 SQIVND (reference sequence). Between the trimmed V and J ends, which lost 10 bases and 9 bases, there was a span of 22 bases. The CDR3 region has the DNA TGTGCCACCCAACGTCGAGGAGGGGCGGGTGAGCAGTTCTTC. Residues: CATQRRGGAGEQFF.

The chain joins TRBV11-2 to TRBJ1-2; TRBD1 matches 10 bases. Germline-derived CDR1 and CDR2 are SGHAT and FQNNGV. CDR3 length: 16 amino acids. J lost 6 bases, V lost 0 bases, and 7 bases had no gene match. Here the CDR3 DNA reads TGTGCCAGCAGCTTAGATCGAGGACAGGGGGTGAATGGCTACACCTTC. It yields the protein CASSLDRGQGVNGYTF.

In the case of this clone: The germline gene is not matched at one end of the junction; a read error may be the cause. The chain employs TRBV6-5 and TRBJ1-4; TRBD1 is a possible D gene (5 bases). Germline CDR1 is MNHEY and CDR2 is SVGAGI. This CDR3 has 15 amino acids. CDR3 loop: CASTYDGTTGGKLFF. The CDR3 coding sequence is TGTGCCAGCACTTACGACGGCACAACGGGGGGAAAACTGTTTTTT.

In its sample, this clone was seen a few times. The J gene is TRBJ1-2, the V gene TRBV10-3; D not resolved. This CDR3 region has 14 residues. Germline V gene lookup returns CDR1 ENHRY and CDR2 SYGVKD. Trimming removed 0 bases at V and 3 bases at J, with 8 bases between. CDR3 coding DNA: TGTGCCATCAGTGAGTCGAACGGGTACTATGGCTACACCTTC. Encoded protein: CAISESNGYYGYTF.

This clone was counted a single time. The chain joins TRBV6-5 to TRBJ2-7; 7 bases are a match to TRBD1. Germline CDR1 and CDR2: MNHEY and SVGAGI. Losses at the gene ends were 0 bases for V and 2 bases for J; bases not matched to a gene: 4. CDR3 length equals 15 residues. The DNA of the CDR3 is TGTGCCAGCAGTTACTCGGGGGACAGAACCTACGAGCAGTACTTC. Protein sequence: CASSYSGDRTYEQYF.

This sequence joins TRBV19 and TRBJ1-2; 9 nucleotides match TRBD1. V lost 8 bases to trimming and J lost 4 bases; unmatched junction nucleotides: 5. The germline CDR1 and CDR2 sequences are LNHDA and SQIVND (reference sequence). The CDR3 has 13 amino acids. The DNA for the CDR3 is TGTGCCAGTTCGGACAGGGGATTCTATGGCTACACCTTC. Amino acids: CASSDRGFYGYTF.

The J gene is TRBJ2-7, the V gene TRBV5-1; D is perhaps TRBD2 (6 bases). The CDR3 is 14 residues long. Trimming took 3 bases from V and 2 from J, leaving 12 bases between them. The germline CDR1 and CDR2 sequences are SGHRS and YFSETQ. The CDR3 sequence: CASSYPGLTYEQYF. Here the CDR3 DNA reads TGCGCCAGCAGCTACCCGGGACTCACCTACGAGCAGTACTTC. Full variable domain (missing parts from reference TRBV5-1 and TRBJ2-7): KAGVTQTPRYLIKTRGQQVTLSCSPISGHRSVSWYQQTPGQGLQFLFEYFSETQRNKGNFPGRFSGRQFSNSRSEMNVSTLELGDSALYLCASSYPGLTYEQYFGPGTRLTVT.

The chain has TRBV6-1 and TRBJ1-5, with D unclear. The CDR3 runs 13 residues. V was trimmed by 1 base and J by 7 bases, leaving 8 bases between them. The germline CDR1 and CDR2 sequences are MNHNS and SASEGT. The DNA for the CDR3 is TGTGCCAGCAGTGAAGGGTTAGAACAGCCCCAGCATTTT. This encodes CASSEGLEQPQHF.

The chain carries TRBV5-1 and TRBJ2-2; 10 nucleotides agree with TRBD1. The CDR3 runs to 15 residues. V was clipped by 2 bases and J by 6 bases; unmatched bases: 4. Germline loops: CDR1 SGHRS, CDR2 YFSETQ. CDR3 sequence reads: CASSLGQGGSGELFF. The CDR3, as DNA: TGCGCCAGCAGCTTAGGACAGGGGGGTTCCGGGGAGCTGTTTTTT.

The chain uses TRBV19 and TRBJ1-3, with D hard to call. CDR1 and CDR2 (germline): LNHDA, SQIVND (reference sequence). V was pared by 5 bases and J by 7 bases, with 15 bases between. The CDR3 covers 14 residues. The CDR3 loop reads CASSVDLVRNTIYF. As DNA, the CDR3 is TGTGCCAGTAGTGTCGATCTGGTCCGGAACACCATATATTTT.

The rearrangement uses TRBV7-7 and TRBJ2-1; 8 bases fit TRBD2. The CDR3 loop spans 16 amino acids. V shed 3 bases and J 2 bases; nucleotides not matched to a gene: 6. The germline CDR1 and CDR2 sequences are SSHAT and FNYEAQ (reference sequence). The CDR3 coding sequence is TGTGCCAGCAGCTTCTTTAGCGGGACCCCCTACAATGAGCAGTTCTTC. It translates to CASSFFSGTPYNEQFF.

CDR3 bases: TGTGCCAGTAGTACCCTCTCGACTAGTGGCGAGCAGTACTTC. It specifies CASSTLSTSGEQYF. J is TRBJ2-7 and V is TRBV19; tentative D call: TRBD2 (6 bases). V lost 4 bases and J 6 bases, leaving 16 bases between the germline ends. Looked up from germline, CDR1 is LNHDA and CDR2 is SQIVND (reference sequence). The CDR3 spans 14 residues.

This clone was detected once. The rearrangement uses TRBV6-1 and TRBJ1-4, with D possibly TRBD1 on 6 matching bases. Trimming removed 8 bases from V and 5 bases from J, with 9 bases in between. CDR3 length equals 12 residues. The germline V gene encodes CDR1 MNHNS and CDR2 SASEGT. The CDR3 DNA follows: TGTGCCAGCGGGACAATAAATGAAAAACTGTTTTTT. Its protein product is CASGTINEKLFF.

V is TRBV7-7 and J is TRBJ2-5; 8 positions agree with TRBD1. There are 14 residues in the CDR3. The germline V gene encodes CDR1 SSHAT and CDR2 FNYEAQ (reference sequence). J gave up 3 bases and V 3 bases, and 3 bases lay outside the gene matches. DNA for the CDR3: TGTGCCAGCAGCTTCAGGGGGCGGGAAGAGACCCAGTACTTC. Translating gives CASSFRGREETQYF.

The chain uses TRBV6-5 and TRBJ1-5; 9 positions match TRBD1. Trimming took 6 bases from V and 6 from J; bases not matched to a gene: 6. The CDR3 extends over 14 amino acids. Germline CDR1 is MNHEY and CDR2 is SVGAGI. For the CDR3, the DNA is TGTGCCAGCAGAATGGACAGGGGAGGTCAGCCCCAGCATTTT. It codes for CASRMDRGGQPQHF.

This clone appeared a few times. The chain links TRBV28 to TRBJ2-5; 7 bases match TRBD2. The end of the DNA aligns better with TRBJ2-7, so the J call may be wrong. The CDR3 covers 14 residues. Germline lookup yields CDR1 MDHEN and CDR2 SYDVKM. This CDR3 reads CASSLGGVPYEQYF. The CDR3 DNA reads as TGTGCCAGCAGTTTAGGGGGGGTGCCCTACGAGCAGTACTTC.

Here the CDR3 DNA reads TGTGCCAGCAGTAATCCCGGGACTAGTCAGTTCTTC. It translates to CASSNPGTSQFF. This chain connects TRBV6-5 to TRBJ2-1; 8 bases align to TRBD2. V lost 5 bases, J lost 13 bases, and 7 bases stayed unmatched. CDR1 MNHEY and CDR2 SVGAGI come from the germline V gene. This CDR3 is built from 12 residues.

The chain employs TRBV19 and TRBJ1-2; perhaps TRBD1 as D (6 bases). The CDR3 covers 13 residues. The germline gives CDR1 LNHDA, CDR2 SQIVND (reference sequence). Trimming removed 7 bases from V and 6 bases from J, with 15 bases in between. Written as DNA, the CDR3 is TGTGCCAGTAACAGGGATAAGGTGCATGGCTACACCTTC. Translation: CASNRDKVHGYTF. Using reference TRBV19 and TRBJ1-2 for the parts outside the CDR3, the full variable domain is DGGITQSPKYLFRKEGQNVTLSCEQNLNHDAMYWYRQDPGQGLRLIYYSQIVNDFQKGDIAEGYSVSREKKESFPLTVTSAQKNPTAFYLCASNRDKVHGYTFGSGTRLTVV.

The genes are TRBV5-4 and TRBJ2-5; D might be TRBD2 (6 bases). Germline CDR1 and CDR2: SGHNT and YYREEE (reference sequence). This CDR3 is built from 15 residues. V dropped 0 bases and J dropped 5 bases, with 14 bases sitting between them. The CDR3 region has the DNA TGTGCCAGCAGCTTGGGTTCGGGGGTGGGGGAGACCCAGTACTTC. It is translated as CASSLGSGVGETQYF.

This rearrangement joins TRBV28 to TRBJ2-2; 12 bases match TRBD1. Germline V gives CDR1 MDHEN, CDR2 SYDVKM. The CDR3 contains 17 residues. J gave up 7 bases and V 0 bases, and 6 bases lay outside the gene matches. CDR3 sequence: CASSLWGQGATGGELFF. The CDR3 nucleotides are TGTGCCAGCAGTTTATGGGGACAGGGGGCGACGGGCGGGGAGCTGTTTTTT.

This chain joins TRBV7-2 and TRBJ1-2; D gene unclear. There are 13 residues in the CDR3. V dropped 1 base and J dropped 4 bases, with 7 bases sitting between them. The germline CDR1 and CDR2 sequences are SGHTA and FQGNSA. The CDR3 loop reads CASSLVDIYGYTF. In nucleotides, the CDR3 is TGTGCCAGCAGCTTAGTCGACATCTATGGCTACACCTTC.

This chain uses TRBV10-3 with TRBJ2-5, with a weak D call TRBD2 (6 bases). The CDR3 is 12 amino acids. Per germline, CDR1 ENHRY and CDR2 SYGVKD. V lost 10 bases, J lost 3 bases, and 12 bases lay in between. In DNA, the CDR3 is TGTGCCACCAGGGAGCGGGAAGAGACCCAGTACTTC. It is translated as CATREREETQYF.

In its sample, this clone was seen once. The rearrangement joins TRBV2 to TRBJ2-4, with TRBD2 identical over 7 bases. The CDR3 loop spans 21 amino acids. The V segment lost 2 bases and the J segment 0 bases; nucleotides outside the gene matches: 19. Per the germline V gene, CDR1 is SNHLY and CDR2 is FYNNEI. CDR3 sequence reads: CASSEFSSGTTHPEAKNIQYF. CDR3 bases: TGTGCCAGCAGTGAATTTTCTTCCGGGACTACCCATCCAGAAGCCAAAAACATTCAGTACTTC.